The sequence of this TCR beta chain was determined in a study of T cell responses to AZD1222 COVID-19 vaccine. Study in general: The study pooled second doses at about 4 or about 12 weeks. Study-wide findings and caveats: Across the whole spike, CD4 TCRs peaked at regions 160-218 and 743-854. Donors in the cohort were predominantly white British and more often female, and clonal diversity was possibly underestimated. The study sampled repertoires only after the peak T cell response.

For this clone: Its target is unknown.

Clones were sequenced by immunoSEQ multiplex PCR, and TCRdb holds only the in-frame ones, with some missing. The sample holds more than 75,000 clones, roughly nine tenths seen once. V was pared by 1 base and J by 4 bases, with 3 bases of the junction left unmatched. CDR1 LNHDA and CDR2 SQIVND come from the germline V gene (reference sequence). This CDR3 comprises 15 residues. This material consisted of peripheral blood, taken on day 0 of AZD1222 vaccination. The TCR comes from an adult in good health. This chain links TRBV19 with TRBJ2-2, with TRBD1 matching 7 bases. The CDR3 loop reads CASSIAGTVTGELFF. CDR3 coding DNA: TGTGCCAGTAGTATAGCCGGGACAGTCACCGGGGAGCTGTTTTTT.